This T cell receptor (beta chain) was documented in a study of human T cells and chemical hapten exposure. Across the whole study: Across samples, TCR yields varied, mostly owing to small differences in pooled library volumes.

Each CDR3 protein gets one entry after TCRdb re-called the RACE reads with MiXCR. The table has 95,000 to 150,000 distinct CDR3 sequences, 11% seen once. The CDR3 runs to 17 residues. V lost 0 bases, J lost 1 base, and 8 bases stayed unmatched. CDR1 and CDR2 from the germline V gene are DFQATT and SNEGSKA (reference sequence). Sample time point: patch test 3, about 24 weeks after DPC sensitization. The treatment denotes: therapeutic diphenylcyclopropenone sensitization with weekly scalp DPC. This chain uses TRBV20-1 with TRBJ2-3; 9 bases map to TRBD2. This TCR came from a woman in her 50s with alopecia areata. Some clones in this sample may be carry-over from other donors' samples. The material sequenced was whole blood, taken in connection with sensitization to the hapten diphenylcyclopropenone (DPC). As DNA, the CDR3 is TGCAGTGCTAGAGAGACTAGCGGTTCTTTTCGCACAGATACGCAGTATTTT. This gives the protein CSARETSGSFRTDTQYF.